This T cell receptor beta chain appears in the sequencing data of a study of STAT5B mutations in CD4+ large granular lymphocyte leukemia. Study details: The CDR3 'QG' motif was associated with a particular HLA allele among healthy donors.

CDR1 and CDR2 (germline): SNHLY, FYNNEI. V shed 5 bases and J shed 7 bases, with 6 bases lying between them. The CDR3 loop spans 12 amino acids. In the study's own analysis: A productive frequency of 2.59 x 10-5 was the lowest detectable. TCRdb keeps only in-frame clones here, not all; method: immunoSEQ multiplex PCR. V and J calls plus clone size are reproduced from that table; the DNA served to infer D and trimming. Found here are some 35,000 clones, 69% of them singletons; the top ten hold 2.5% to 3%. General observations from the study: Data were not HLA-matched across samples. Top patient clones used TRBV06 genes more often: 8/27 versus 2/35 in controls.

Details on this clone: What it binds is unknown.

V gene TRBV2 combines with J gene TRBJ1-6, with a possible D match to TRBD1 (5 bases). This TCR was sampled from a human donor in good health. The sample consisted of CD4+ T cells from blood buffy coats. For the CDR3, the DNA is TGTGCCAGCAGTAGACAGAATTCACCCCTCCACTTT. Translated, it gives CASSRQNSPLHF.